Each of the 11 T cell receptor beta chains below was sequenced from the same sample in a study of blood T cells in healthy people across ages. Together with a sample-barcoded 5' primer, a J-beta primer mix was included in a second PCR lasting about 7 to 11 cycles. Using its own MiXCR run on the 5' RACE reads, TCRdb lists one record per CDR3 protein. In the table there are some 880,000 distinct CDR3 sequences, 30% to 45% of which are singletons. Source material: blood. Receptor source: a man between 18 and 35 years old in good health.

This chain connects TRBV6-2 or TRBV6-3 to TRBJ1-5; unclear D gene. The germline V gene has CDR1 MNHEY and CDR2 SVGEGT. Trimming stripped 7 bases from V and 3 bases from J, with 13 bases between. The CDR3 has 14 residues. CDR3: CASTGARVNQPQHF. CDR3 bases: TGTGCCAGCACCGGAGCAAGGGTCAATCAGCCCCAGCATTTT.

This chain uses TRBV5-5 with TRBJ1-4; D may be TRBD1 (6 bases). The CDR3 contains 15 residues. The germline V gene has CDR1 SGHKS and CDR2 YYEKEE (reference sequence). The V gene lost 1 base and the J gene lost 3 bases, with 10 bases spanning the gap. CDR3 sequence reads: CASSLWGAANEKLFF. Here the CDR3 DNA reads TGTGCCAGCAGCTTGTGGGGGGCGGCTAATGAAAAACTGTTTTTT.

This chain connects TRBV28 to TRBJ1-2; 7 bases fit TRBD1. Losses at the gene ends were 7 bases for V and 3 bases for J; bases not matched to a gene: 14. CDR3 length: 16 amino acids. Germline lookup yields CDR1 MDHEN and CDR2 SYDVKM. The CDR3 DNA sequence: TGTGCCAGCACCTCACAGGGGACCATCCGCCACTATGGCTACACCTTC. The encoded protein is CASTSQGTIRHYGYTF.

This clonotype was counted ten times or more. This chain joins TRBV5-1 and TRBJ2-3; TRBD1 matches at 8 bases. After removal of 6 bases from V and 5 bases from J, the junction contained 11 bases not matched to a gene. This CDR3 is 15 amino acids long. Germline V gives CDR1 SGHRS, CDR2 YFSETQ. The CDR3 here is CASNKAQGAGDTQYF. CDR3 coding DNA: TGCGCCAGCAATAAAGCTCAGGGGGCAGGAGATACGCAGTATTTT.

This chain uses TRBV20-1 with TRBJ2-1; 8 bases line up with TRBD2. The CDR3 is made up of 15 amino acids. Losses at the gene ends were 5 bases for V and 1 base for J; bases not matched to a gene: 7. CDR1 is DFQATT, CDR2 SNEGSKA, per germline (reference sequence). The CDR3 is CSAFQRGWSYNEQFF. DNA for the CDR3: TGCAGTGCTTTCCAGCGGGGGTGGTCCTACAATGAGCAGTTCTTC.

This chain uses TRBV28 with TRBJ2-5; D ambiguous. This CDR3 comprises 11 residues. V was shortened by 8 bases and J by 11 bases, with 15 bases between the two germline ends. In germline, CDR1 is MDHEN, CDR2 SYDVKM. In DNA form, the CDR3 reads TGTGCCAGCGGCCCGTGGGCCCGACAGTACTTC. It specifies CASGPWARQYF.

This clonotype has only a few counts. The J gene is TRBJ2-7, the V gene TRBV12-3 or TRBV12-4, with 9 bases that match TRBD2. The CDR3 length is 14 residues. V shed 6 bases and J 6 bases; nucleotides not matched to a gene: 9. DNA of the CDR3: TGTGCCAGCAGACCGGCGGGAGGGAGGCGCGAGCAGTACTTC. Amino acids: CASRPAGGRREQYF.

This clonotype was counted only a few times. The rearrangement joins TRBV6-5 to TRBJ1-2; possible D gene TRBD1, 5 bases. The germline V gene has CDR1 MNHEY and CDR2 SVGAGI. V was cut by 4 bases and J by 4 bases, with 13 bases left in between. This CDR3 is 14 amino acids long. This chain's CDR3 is CASSSSRGLYGYTF. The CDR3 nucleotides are TGTGCCAGCAGTTCCTCAAGGGGCCTCTATGGCTACACCTTC.

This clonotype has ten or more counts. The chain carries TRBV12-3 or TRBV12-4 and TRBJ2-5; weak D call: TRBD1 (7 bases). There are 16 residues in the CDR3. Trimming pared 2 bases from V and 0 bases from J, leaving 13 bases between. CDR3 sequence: CASSLLSRGDQETQYF. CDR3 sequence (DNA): TGTGCCAGCAGTTTATTAAGCAGGGGGGACCAAGAGACCCAGTACTTC.

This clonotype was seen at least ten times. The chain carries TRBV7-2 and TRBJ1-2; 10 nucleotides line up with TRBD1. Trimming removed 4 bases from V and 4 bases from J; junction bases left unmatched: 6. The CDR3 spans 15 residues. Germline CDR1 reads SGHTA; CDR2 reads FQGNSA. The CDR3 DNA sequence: TGTGCCAGCAGCTCATCGACAGGGGGCGCCTATGGCTACACCTTC. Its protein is CASSSSTGGAYGYTF.

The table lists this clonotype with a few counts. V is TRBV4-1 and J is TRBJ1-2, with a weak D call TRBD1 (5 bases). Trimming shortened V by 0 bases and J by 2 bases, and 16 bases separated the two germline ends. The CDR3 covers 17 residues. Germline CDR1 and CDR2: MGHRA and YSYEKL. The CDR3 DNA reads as TGCGCCAGCAGCCAAGATCCTTTCGAAGGGACGAACTATGGCTACACCTTC. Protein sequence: CASSQDPFEGTNYGYTF.